This T cell receptor beta chain stems from a study of blood T cell repertoires in COVID-19. Turning to the study itself: Acute and convalescent COVID-19 samples came from the United States, Italy and Spain. PBMCs, B-cell-depleted T cells, or T cells were the source of the cDNA or gDNA that made up the material.

Germline lookup yields CDR1 SEHNR and CDR2 FQNEAQ (reference sequence). The CDR3 consists of 15 residues. Unmatched junction bases numbered 3, after V lost 4 bases and J lost 4 bases. How the authors handled the data: Nucleated cell counts were estimated from reference gene primer amplification. Sequencing was performed with immunoSEQ multiplex PCR; in TCRdb, only in-frame clones are kept and a portion is missing. V, J and clone size were drawn from that table, and D and trimming were deduced from the DNA. The table records 220,000 or so clones, about 80% of them present only once. Sequencing was done on a sample of peripheral blood. The chain couples TRBV7-9 to TRBJ1-6; 8 bases match TRBD1. The receptor's source is a woman aged 60 to 75 with acute or convalescent COVID-19. The CDR3 is CASSSRTGYNSPLHF. The CDR3 region has the DNA TGTGCCAGCAGCTCAAGGACAGGGTATAATTCACCCCTCCACTTT. The variable domain in full, completed from reference TRBV7-9 and TRBJ1-6, reads DTGVSQNPRHKITKRGQNVTFRCDPISEHNRLYWYRQTLGQGPEFLTYFQNEAQLEKSRLLSDRFSAERPKGSFSTLEIQRTEQGDSAMYLCASSSRTGYNSPLHFGNGTRLTVT.